A selection of T cell receptor beta chains follows, all from one sample in a study of T cell responses to AZD1222 COVID-19 vaccine. TCRdb keeps only in-frame clones here, not all; method: immunoSEQ multiplex PCR. The sample yields around 160,000 clones, around 91% seen once. The sequences come from peripheral blood, collected on day 0 of AZD1222 vaccination. The receptors were sampled from an adult in good health. Each CDR3 is given with its conserved first and last residue. A D gene is named only where the DNA matches it firmly. Clone size is given for some rows only: seen once, a few or many times, or a class if the clone is expanded.

D: -; J: TRBJ2-2; size: -; V: TRBV11-3; DNA: TGTGCCAGCAGCTTTTCCGGGCTCGGGGACACCGGGGAGCTGTTTTTT; CDR3: CASSFSGLGDTGELFF
D: -; J: TRBJ2-5; size: -; V: TRBV11-2; DNA: TGTGCCACCAGAGGGAAAGAGACCCAGTACTTC; CDR3: CATRGKETQYF
D: -; J: TRBJ2-3; size: -; V: TRBV7-2; DNA: TGTGCCAGCAGCTTAGCGCCCCTCGACAGTCTAGCGCAGTATTTT; CDR3: CASSLAPLDSLAQYF
D: -; J: TRBJ2-3; size: once; V: TRBV28; DNA: TGTGCCAGCAGTCCCCTCGAGGGTCCTAGCACAGATACGCAGTATTTT; CDR3: CASSPLEGPSTDTQYF
D: -; J: TRBJ2-1; size: -; V: TRBV7-3; DNA: TGTGCCAGCAGCCAGGTGATCAGCGGCGTCAATGAGCAGTTCTTC; CDR3: CASSQVISGVNEQFF
D: -; J: TRBJ2-7; size: -; V: TRBV7-3; DNA: TGTGCCAGCAGCGCCAAACCCGGGACCCCGGGGACCCACGAGCAGTACTTC; CDR3: CASSAKPGTPGTHEQYF
D: -; J: TRBJ2-7; size: -; V: TRBV10-3; DNA: TGTGCCATCAGTGAGTCAGTCGGGCAGGGGACCTACGAGCAGTACTTC; CDR3: CAISESVGQGTYEQYF
D: -; J: TRBJ2-5; size: -; V: TRBV7-9; DNA: TGTGCCAGCAGCTTGTATTCGGAGACCCAGTACTTC; CDR3: CASSLYSETQYF
D: TRBD1; J: TRBJ1-1; size: -; V: TRBV5-1; DNA: TGCGCCAGCAGCCTCCATTCCGGGACAGGGGCGCCTCCCATGAACACTGAAGCTTTCTTT; CDR3: CASSLHSGTGAPPMNTEAFF
D: -; J: TRBJ1-5; size: once; V: TRBV2; DNA: TGTGCCAGCAGTGAACTTAGCGCCCTTAGCAATCAGCCCCAGCATTTT; CDR3: CASSELSALSNQPQHF
D: -; J: TRBJ1-4; size: -; V: TRBV19; DNA: TGTGCCAGTAGTATAACCCGGACGGCAATTCAGGTTGAAAAACTGTTTTTT; CDR3: CASSITRTAIQVEKLFF
D: -; J: TRBJ2-5; size: -; V: TRBV7-3; DNA: TGTGCCAGCAGCCTACCGGGGGAGGAGACCCAGTACTTC; CDR3: CASSLPGEETQYF
D: -; J: TRBJ1-2; size: -; V: TRBV7-2; DNA: TGTGCCAGCAGCTTTGGGGAGAGTTATGGCTACACCTTC; CDR3: CASSFGESYGYTF
D: -; J: TRBJ1-2; size: -; V: TRBV7-2; DNA: TGTGCCAGCAGCCGGGCGGTCCCCAACTATGGCTACACCTTC; CDR3: CASSRAVPNYGYTF
D: -; J: TRBJ2-3; size: -; V: TRBV9; DNA: TGTGCCAGCAGCCCCGGCTGGGGTAGCACAGATACGCAGTATTTT; CDR3: CASSPGWGSTDTQYF
D: -; J: TRBJ1-2; size: once; V: TRBV13; DNA: TGTGCCAGCAGCCGCGTCCCTCTTGGCTACACCTTC; CDR3: CASSRVPLGYTF
D: TRBD1; J: TRBJ1-2; size: once; V: TRBV28; DNA: TGTGCCAGCAGTCAAACCGGGACAGAGATATATGGCTACACCTTC; CDR3: CASSQTGTEIYGYTF
D: -; J: TRBJ1-1; size: few; V: TRBV29-1; DNA: TGCAGCGTTGATGCGGGATACACTGAAGCTTTCTTT; CDR3: CSVDAGYTEAFF
D: -; J: TRBJ2-7; size: -; V: TRBV27; DNA: TGTGCCAGCAGGGGGAGCCAGGGCCGATCCTACGAGCAGTACTTC; CDR3: CASRGSQGRSYEQYF
D: -; J: TRBJ2-2; size: few; V: TRBV5-1; DNA: TGCGCCAGCAGCTTGGAACAGCTATCGAACACCGGGGAGCTGTTTTTT; CDR3: CASSLEQLSNTGELFF
D: TRBD1; J: TRBJ1-1; size: -; V: TRBV2; DNA: TGTGCCAGCAGCCCGACAGGGGGGACTGAAGCTTTCTTT; CDR3: CASSPTGGTEAFF
D: TRBD1; J: TRBJ1-2; size: -; V: TRBV28; DNA: TGTGCCAGCAGTGAAGGGACAGGGGTTGAGAGGGGCTACACCTTC; CDR3: CASSEGTGVERGYTF
D: -; J: TRBJ2-5; size: -; V: TRBV7-2; DNA: TGTGCCAGCAGCTTAGCTAACAGATGGGAGACCCAGTACTTC; CDR3: CASSLANRWETQYF
D: -; J: TRBJ1-5; size: -; V: TRBV9; DNA: TGTGCCAGCAGCGTAGGTAGCAATCAGCCCCAGCATTTT; CDR3: CASSVGSNQPQHF
D: -; J: TRBJ1-1; size: -; V: TRBV19; DNA: TGTGCCAGTAGAGGCCTCTTGGGGACTGAAGCTTTCTTT; CDR3: CASRGLLGTEAFF
D: -; J: TRBJ2-7; size: -; V: TRBV6-5; DNA: TGTGCCAGCAGTTACTCGGCGGCTTCCTACGAGCAGTACTTC; CDR3: CASSYSAASYEQYF
D: TRBD1; J: TRBJ1-5; size: -; V: TRBV7-2; DNA: TGTGCCAGCAGCCTCGGACAGGGGGATCAGCCCCAGCATTTT; CDR3: CASSLGQGDQPQHF
D: -; J: TRBJ2-7; size: once; V: TRBV6-5; DNA: TGTGCCAGCAGTTACTCGGAGGCCCGAGGGCACGAGCAGTACTTC; CDR3: CASSYSEARGHEQYF
D: -; J: TRBJ1-2; size: -; V: TRBV19; DNA: TGTGCCAGTAGCACTGACAATCGTTATGGCTACACCTTC; CDR3: CASSTDNRYGYTF
D: -; J: TRBJ1-2; size: -; V: TRBV14; DNA: TGTGCCAGCAGCCCCGGTGTCCTCCCCTATGGCTACACCTTC; CDR3: CASSPGVLPYGYTF